This T cell receptor (beta chain) was recorded in a study of Graves' ophthalmopathy and Graves' hyperthyroidism. Whole-study results and caveats: Most expanded clonotypes in thyroid above 0.001 frequency also showed up in blood.

RNA transcripts were the template, and TCR beta CDR3 regions were amplified from them. The first round was an RT-PCR with HTBI primers, and the second round was a multiplex PCR. MiXCR was run by TCRdb on the multiplex PCR reads, yielding one entry per CDR3 protein. The sample gives roughly 170,000 distinct CDR3 sequences, around two fifths of which show up once; over 7% is in the top ten. With 5 bases clipped from V and 4 bases from J, the junction kept 5 bases outside the gene matches. Germline-derived CDR1 and CDR2 are SGHTA and FQGNSA. The CDR3 runs 14 residues. Isolation of PBMCs was performed using over 8.5 ml of fresh peripheral blood. This clonotype has a count of ten or more. Its matching antigen is unknown.

Sequences were obtained from peripheral blood. The V call is TRBV7-2, the J call TRBJ2-3; 8 nucleotides agree with TRBD1. This receptor was obtained from a man aged 30-40 years with Graves' ophthalmopathy. Here the CDR3 DNA reads TGTGCCAGCAGCCCGGACAGGGCAGCAGATACGCAGTATTTT. Its translation is CASSPDRAADTQYF.